Listed below are T cell receptor beta chains from one sample, sequenced in a study of shared clonotypes between healthy human individuals. Libraries were prepared by immunoSEQ multiplex PCR; TCRdb keeps only in-frame clonotypes and omits some of them. The sample yields 2 million to 2.5 million clones, 85% to 95% seen once. Sequencing was performed on naive CD4+ T cells from PBMCs. The receptor source for this set is a man in his late teens or twenties in good health. Some clones in this sample may be carry-over from other donors' samples. Both conserved end residues are part of each CDR3.

V gene	CDR3 length	J gene	CDR3 protein
TRBV11-2	11	TRBJ2-1	CASSLVFEQFF
TRBV7-2	15	TRBJ1-1	CASSFGLSTNTEAFF
TRBV7-9	19	TRBJ2-2	CASRQVRTKQGGRTGELFF
TRBV5-1	17	TRBJ2-1	CASSLAIWRESNGEQFF
TRBV28	14	TRBJ1-2	CASSLYRGNYGYTF
TRBV2	14	TRBJ1-3	CASRQGAAGNTIYF
TRBV5-1	17	TRBJ2-6	CASSLDLAGSGANVLTF
TRBV7-2	13	TRBJ1-2	CASSRTGPYGYTF
TRBV28	14	TRBJ1-2	CASSGTVTNYGYTF
TRBV28	17	TRBJ2-5	CASSLISTNHVQETQYF
TRBV5-1	14	TRBJ2-1	CASSFTGQPDEQFF
TRBV30	15	TRBJ2-6	CAWNTGMSGANVLTF
TRBV5-4	17	TRBJ2-3	CASSLRLAGVGTDTQYF
TRBV6-5	16	TRBJ1-3	CASSYSRLGSGNTIYF
TRBV9	14	TRBJ2-5	CASSVGTPGETQYF
TRBV6-1	18	TRBJ2-3	CASSGQGQTKTSTDTQYF
TRBV5-4	17	TRBJ2-1	CASSAGATSGSSGEQFF
TRBV5-1	15	TRBJ2-2	CASSLAGGFTGELFF